This entry describes one T cell receptor beta chain. The junction shows a germline mismatch at one end, possibly a read error. Germline CDR1 SNHLY, CDR2 FYNNEI. The CDR3 spans 15 residues. This record belongs to a study of T-cell memory formation after mild COVID-19. TCRdb analysed the 5' RACE reads with MiXCR anew, one entry per CDR3 protein. The sample carries hundreds of thousands of distinct CDR3 sequences, over 25% recorded once. V gene TRBV2 combines with J gene TRBJ2-3, with 7 bases aligning to TRBD2. Material: PBMCs or a T cell subset sorted from them (not recorded which). The TCR was taken from an adult woman who had mild COVID-19 (a few samples of this study predate the infection). Cell type and time point are not known. The CDR3 DNA reads as TGTGCCAGCAGGGAAGCGGGAAGGAGCACAGATACGCAGTATTTT. Encoded protein: CASREAGRSTDTQYF. The whole variable domain, remainder taken from reference TRBV2 and TRBJ2-3, is EPEVTQTPSHQVTQMGQEVILRCVPISNHLYFYWYRQILGQKVEFLVSFYNNEISEKSEIFDDQFSVERPDGSNFTLKIRSTKLEDSAMYFCASREAGRSTDTQYFGPGTRLTVL.